The 17 T cell receptor beta chains below all came from one sample that was sequenced in a study of T cells in Graves' hyperthyroidism and ophthalmopathy. Amplified regions were TCR beta CDR3 sequences from RNA transcripts. The HTBI set primed first-round TCR CDR3 RT-PCR. TCRdb passed the multiplex PCR reads through MiXCR, listing each CDR3 protein once. The profile shows about 560,000 distinct CDR3 sequences, approximately 16% of them singletons. Sequences were obtained from blood. The receptors come from a woman under 30 with Graves' hyperthyroidism.

The table lists this clonotype with a few counts. The chain couples TRBV12-3 or TRBV12-4 to TRBJ1-2, with a weak D call TRBD1 (5 bases). V lost 2 bases, J lost 5 bases, and 21 bases lay in between. This CDR3 contains 17 residues. The CDR3 DNA reads TGTGCCAGCAGTTTACGGCCAGGGTTTCCTGGCGGTTATGGCTACACCTTC. Amino acid sequence: CASSLRPGFPGGYGYTF.

This clonotype was seen at least ten times. The chain links TRBV11-3 to TRBJ2-3; 13 nucleotides line up with TRBD2. V gave up 5 bases and J gave up 5 bases; unmatched junction bases: 7. The CDR3 is made up of 16 amino acids. Germline CDR1 is SGHNT and CDR2 is YENEEA. Here the CDR3 DNA reads TGTGCCAGCAGCATCAGACTAGCGGGGGGCGGAGATACGCAGTATTTT. This sequence encodes CASSIRLAGGGDTQYF.

In its sample, this clonotype was seen a few times. The DNA for the CDR3 is TGTGCCAGCTCGCGGACCGGGACAGGCTCCTACAATGAGCAGTTCTTC. Its protein product is CASSRTGTGSYNEQFF. The gene calls are TRBV18 and TRBJ2-1, with 8 bases matching TRBD1. Germline CDR1 is KGHSH and CDR2 is LQKENI. Trimming cost V 6 bases and J 0 bases; bases outside gene matches: 7. There are 16 residues in the CDR3.

This CDR3 is CASWGTADGSPLHF. CDR3 in DNA: TGCGCCAGCTGGGGGACCGCCGATGGCTCACCCCTCCACTTT. This chain uses TRBV10-2 with TRBJ1-6; a possible D gene is TRBD1 (5 bases). The CDR3 has 14 residues. Trimming cost V 8 bases and J 10 bases, with 18 bases left between them. The germline gives CDR1 WSHSY, CDR2 SAAADI.

This clonotype was seen repeatedly, ten times or more. This chain links TRBV29-1 with TRBJ1-1; the D gene is possibly TRBD1 (6 bases). The germline V gene encodes CDR1 SQVTM and CDR2 ANQGSEA. The germline V and J ends were trimmed by 4 bases and 7 bases, with 13 bases remaining between them. The CDR3 is 12 amino acids. The CDR3 sequence is CSVGGGVNEAFF. In DNA, the CDR3 is TGCAGCGTTGGCGGGGGCGTGAATGAAGCTTTCTTT.

In its sample, this clonotype was seen many times. The J gene is TRBJ1-4, the V gene TRBV29-1, with 8 bases aligning to TRBD1. CDR1 is SQVTM, CDR2 ANQGSEA, per germline. The CDR3 is made up of 13 amino acids. Losses at the gene ends were 4 bases for V and 7 bases for J; bases not matched to a gene: 5. The CDR3 sequence: CSVGRTGTEKLFF. CDR3 nucleotides: TGCAGCGTTGGTAGGACAGGGACTGAAAAACTGTTTTTT.

The table lists this clonotype with a few counts. DNA for the CDR3: TGCAGTGCTATTATTCCGGGACAGGTCACAGATACGCAGTATTTT. Translating gives CSAIIPGQVTDTQYF. This chain links TRBV20-1 with TRBJ2-3; 8 bases map to TRBD1. Germline lookup yields CDR1 DFQATT and CDR2 SNEGSKA (reference sequence). V was pared by 4 bases and J by 2 bases, with 8 bases of the junction left unmatched. The CDR3 loop spans 15 amino acids.

The gene calls are TRBV5-1 and TRBJ2-1, with 8 bases that match TRBD2. V was clipped by 0 bases and J by 3 bases; unmatched bases: 5. Germline V gene data show CDR1 as SGHRS and CDR2 as YFSETQ. This CDR3 spans 16 amino acids. In nucleotides, the CDR3 is TGCGCCAGCAGCTTGGTAGGGACTAGGGGCTACAATGAGCAGTTCTTC. It codes for CASSLVGTRGYNEQFF. Full variable domain (outside the CDR3, taken from reference TRBV5-1 and TRBJ2-1): KAGVTQTPRYLIKTRGQQVTLSCSPISGHRSVSWYQQTPGQGLQFLFEYFSETQRNKGNFPGRFSGRQFSNSRSEMNVSTLELGDSALYLCASSLVGTRGYNEQFFGPGTRLTVL.

This clonotype was seen a handful of times. Here the CDR3 DNA reads TGTGCCAGCAGCGCAGGGCGTTACGAGCAGTACTTC. Translation: CASSAGRYEQYF. The genes are TRBV13 and TRBJ2-7; possible D gene TRBD1, 5 bases. Germline V lookup: CDR1 PRHDT, CDR2 FYEKMQ (reference sequence). Trimming removed 5 bases from V and 4 bases from J, with 9 bases in between. The CDR3 is made up of 12 amino acids.

In its sample, this clonotype was seen a few times. This sequence may be a read error, since a much larger clone differs from it by one base. The chain recombines TRBV7-9 with TRBJ1-4; D is perhaps TRBD1 (5 bases). Germline V lookup: CDR1 SEHNR, CDR2 FQNEAQ (reference sequence). Trimming stripped 0 bases from V and 7 bases from J, with 12 bases between. The CDR3 covers 15 residues. CDR3 DNA: TGTGCCAGCAGCTTAGCGTCGGGGCAGCGTGAAAAACTGTTTTTT. Its protein product is CASSLASGQREKLFF.

The chain recombines TRBV3-1 with TRBJ2-4; D might be TRBD1 or TRBD2, each matching 5 bases. Deletions cut 0 bases from V and 3 bases from J, with 15 bases between. CDR3 size: 17 residues. CDR1 LGHDT and CDR2 YNNKEL come from the germline V gene (reference sequence). The CDR3 sequence is CASSQDEGGRDKNIQYF. CDR3 nucleotides: TGTGCCAGCAGCCAAGATGAGGGTGGCAGGGACAAAAACATTCAGTACTTC.

Concerning this clonotype itself: A much larger clone differs by one base, so this may be a read error. The chain employs TRBV6-1 and TRBJ2-5; TRBD2 matches 8 bases. This CDR3 is built from 14 residues. Germline lookup yields CDR1 MNHNS and CDR2 SASEGT. V lost 10 bases to trimming and J lost 3 bases; unmatched junction nucleotides: 10. Here the CDR3 DNA reads TGTGCCATCCAAAAAGCGGGGGTCGAAGAGACCCAGTACTTC. It yields the protein CAIQKAGVEETQYF.

Ten or more counts support this clonotype. This sequence joins TRBV7-8 and TRBJ1-2; 9 nucleotides line up with TRBD1. V trimming: 5 bases; J trimming: 6 bases; junction bases outside the gene matches: 16. There are 17 residues in the CDR3. Germline CDR1 and CDR2: SGHVS and FQNEAQ. The CDR3 DNA follows: TGTGCCAGCAGCCCGCTAACCGGGGGGACAGGGTACGATGGCTACACCTTC. Protein: CASSPLTGGTGYDGYTF.

This clonotype appeared a few times. The rearrangement uses TRBV5-1 and TRBJ2-2; 11 nucleotides line up with TRBD1. The length of the CDR3 is 16 residues. Germline trimming cut 4 bases from V and 0 bases from J; bases unmatched to any gene: 2. Germline CDR1 and CDR2: SGHRS and YFSETQ. CDR3 DNA: TGCGCCAGCAGCGGGGGACAGGGGGCGAACACCGGGGAGCTGTTTTTT. It is translated as CASSGGQGANTGELFF.

V gene TRBV7-6 combines with J gene TRBJ2-5; 7 bases map to TRBD2. There are 15 residues in the CDR3. Looked up from germline, CDR1 is SGHVS and CDR2 is FNYEAQ. The junction had 11 bases not matched to a gene; V was cut back by 5 bases and J by 5 bases. CDR3: CASSPTRVGGETQYF. Written as DNA, the CDR3 is TGTGCCAGCAGCCCTACCCGGGTGGGAGGGGAGACCCAGTACTTC.

This clonotype was counted ten times or more. This chain connects TRBV7-2 to TRBJ1-2, with D unclear. Trimming cost V 1 base and J 1 base, with 10 bases left between them. Per germline, CDR1 SGHTA and CDR2 FQGNSA. This CDR3 region has 15 residues. For the CDR3, the DNA is TGTGCCAGCAGCTTAGGAAGGCGCTATAACTATGGCTACACCTTC. Its translation is CASSLGRRYNYGYTF. Supplemented by reference TRBV7-2 and TRBJ1-2, the full variable domain reads GAGVSQSPSNKVTEKGKDVELRCDPISGHTALYWYRQSLGQGLEFLIYFQGNSAPDKSGLPSDRFSAERTGGSVSTLTIQRTQQEDSAVYLCASSLGRRYNYGYTFGSGTRLTVV.

This clonotype came up many times. The chain recombines TRBV7-8 with TRBJ1-5; D is possibly TRBD1 (6 bases). Trimming removed 5 bases from V and 0 bases from J, with 26 bases in between. The CDR3 has 20 residues. CDR1 SGHVS and CDR2 FQNEAQ come from the germline V gene. CDR3 loop: CASSQDRTETITSSNQPQHF. The CDR3 region has the DNA TGTGCCAGCAGCCAAGATCGGACAGAGACTATCACATCTAGCAATCAGCCCCAGCATTTT.